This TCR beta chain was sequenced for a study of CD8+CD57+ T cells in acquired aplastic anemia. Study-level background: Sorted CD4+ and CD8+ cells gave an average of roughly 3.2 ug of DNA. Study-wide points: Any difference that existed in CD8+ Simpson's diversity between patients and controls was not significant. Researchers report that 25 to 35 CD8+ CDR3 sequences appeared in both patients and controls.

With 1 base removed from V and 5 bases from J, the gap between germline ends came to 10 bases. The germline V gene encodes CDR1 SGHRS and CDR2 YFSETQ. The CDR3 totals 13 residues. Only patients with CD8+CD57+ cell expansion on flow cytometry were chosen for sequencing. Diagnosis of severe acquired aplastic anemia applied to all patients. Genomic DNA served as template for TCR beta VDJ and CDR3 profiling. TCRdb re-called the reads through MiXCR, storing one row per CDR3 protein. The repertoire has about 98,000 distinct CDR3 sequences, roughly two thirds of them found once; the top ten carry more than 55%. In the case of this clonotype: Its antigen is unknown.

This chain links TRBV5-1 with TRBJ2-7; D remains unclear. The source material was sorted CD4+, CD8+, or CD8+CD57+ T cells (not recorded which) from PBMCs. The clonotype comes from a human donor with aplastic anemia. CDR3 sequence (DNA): TGCGCCAGCAGCTTGAATAAGTTCAACGAGCAGTACTTC. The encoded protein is CASSLNKFNEQYF.